The next 9 T cell receptor beta chains were all read from a single sample in a study of T cells in Graves' hyperthyroidism and ophthalmopathy (dated by TCRdb to between 2018 and 2020). Libraries were constructed by multiplex PCR. TCRdb lists the instrument as Illumina HiSeq 2000. The TCR beta CDR3 regions were amplified from the RNA transcripts. A first-round RT-PCR of the TCR CDR3 used the HTBI primer set with the Qiagen OneStep RT-PCR kit. TCRdb applied fastp at Q25 and MiXCR to the public reads, then kept only in-frame beta chains. Identical CDR3 proteins give one entry, which carries the most common genes and DNA. The sample table contains around 400,000 distinct CDR3 sequences; only one count was recorded for about 25% of them. The biggest ten clones account for less than 75% of the sample. Sequenced material: blood. The receptors were gathered from a man between 50 and 59 years old with Graves' hyperthyroidism.

The rearrangement links TRBV29-1 to TRBJ2-1, with 10 nucleotides matching TRBD2. J lost 4 bases, V lost 6 bases, and 6 bases had no gene match. Germline-derived CDR1 and CDR2 are SQVTM and ANQGSEA. CDR3 length equals 14 residues. CDR3 sequence (DNA): TGCAGCGTCGTACTAGCGGGACTATACAATGAGCAGTTCTTC. This codes for CSVVLAGLYNEQFF.

This clonotype was detected many times. V gene TRBV18 combines with J gene TRBJ2-3; no reliable D call. CDR3 length equals 13 residues. Germline V CDR1 and CDR2: KGHSH, LQKENI. Deletions cut 6 bases from V and 3 bases from J, with 10 bases between. CDR3 sequence: CASSVSGTDTQYF. In DNA form, the CDR3 reads TGTGCCAGCTCGGTATCCGGGACAGATACGCAGTATTTT. The variable domain in full, with the rest retrieved from reference TRBV18 and TRBJ2-3, is NAGVMQNPRHLVRRRGQEARLRCSPMKGHSHVYWYRQLPEEGLKFMVYLQKENIIDESGMPKERFSAEFPKEGPSILRIQQVVRGDSAAYFCASSVSGTDTQYFGPGTRLTVL.

The chain couples TRBV20-1 to TRBJ2-1; D is unresolved. The CDR3 has 15 amino acids. Germline V gene sequence: CDR1 DFQATT, CDR2 SNEGSKA (reference sequence). Trimming removed 3 bases at V and 7 bases at J, with 19 bases between. In DNA form, the CDR3 reads TGCAGTGCTAGGGAATCGAGTCGGGTTAGGAATGAGCAGTTCTTC. This encodes CSARESSRVRNEQFF.

This clonotype was counted once. The J gene is TRBJ2-6, the V gene TRBV7-2, with 9 bases matching TRBD2. Germline V CDR1 and CDR2: SGHTA, FQGNSA. The CDR3 spans 16 residues. J gave up 2 bases and V 4 bases, and 3 bases lay outside the gene matches. CDR3 sequence: CASSSWTSAGANVLTF. CDR3 in DNA: TGTGCCAGCAGCTCCTGGACTAGCGCTGGGGCCAACGTCCTGACTTTC.

The chain employs TRBV6-2 or TRBV6-3 and TRBJ2-7, with D perhaps TRBD2 (5 bases). CDR1 is MNHEY and CDR2 is SVGEGT in the germline V gene. This CDR3 has 14 amino acids. V lost 7 bases and J lost 2, with 15 bases in between. The CDR3: CASTADLRAYEQYF. The DNA of the CDR3 is TGTGCCAGCACGGCGGACTTGAGAGCCTACGAGCAGTACTTC.

The J gene is TRBJ1-2, the V gene TRBV19, with D perhaps TRBD1 (5 bases). Germline values: CDR1 LNHDA, CDR2 SQIVND (reference sequence). V gave up 4 bases and J gave up 6 bases, with 12 bases separating them. The CDR3 spans 13 residues. CDR3 amino acids: CASSKGTVHGYTF. The CDR3 region has the DNA TGTGCCAGTAGTAAAGGGACGGTGCATGGCTACACCTTC.

V and J are TRBV7-8 and TRBJ2-7, with 10 bases matching TRBD2. Germline trimming cut 1 base from V and 6 bases from J; bases unmatched to any gene: 6. The CDR3 loop spans 15 amino acids. CDR1 is SGHVS and CDR2 is FQNEAQ in the germline V gene. CDR3 residues: CASSLGSSGSGEQYF. The CDR3 DNA is TGTGCCAGCAGCTTAGGTTCTAGCGGGAGCGGCGAGCAGTACTTC.

This clonotype was found many times. V is TRBV11-2 and J is TRBJ2-7, with 9 positions matching TRBD1. CDR3 size: 16 residues. The germline V gene encodes CDR1 SGHAT and CDR2 FQNNGV. V shed 3 bases and J 3 bases; nucleotides not matched to a gene: 9. CDR3 sequence (DNA): TGTGCCAGCAGCTTCCCGATCCGGGACAGGGTCTACGAGCAGTACTTC. It codes for CASSFPIRDRVYEQYF.

The V and J genes are TRBV7-3 and TRBJ1-5; D remains unclear. V was shortened by 5 bases and J by 5 bases, with 10 bases between the two germline ends. The V gene's germline CDR1 is SGHTA and CDR2 FQGTGA. The CDR3 has 13 residues. CDR3 DNA: TGTGCCAGCAGCCCCTTTCCGGATCAGCCCCAGCATTTT. Protein: CASSPFPDQPQHF.